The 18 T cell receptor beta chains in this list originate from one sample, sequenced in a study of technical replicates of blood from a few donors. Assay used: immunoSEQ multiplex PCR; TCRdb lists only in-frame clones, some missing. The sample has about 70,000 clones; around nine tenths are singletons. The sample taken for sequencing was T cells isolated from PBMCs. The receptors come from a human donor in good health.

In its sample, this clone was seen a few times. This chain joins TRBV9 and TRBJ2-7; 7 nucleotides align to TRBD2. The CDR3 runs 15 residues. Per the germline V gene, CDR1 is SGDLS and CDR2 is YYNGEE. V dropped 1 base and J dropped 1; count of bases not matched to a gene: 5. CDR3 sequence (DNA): TGTGCCAGCAGCGTAACGGCGGGAGCTTCCTACGAGCAGTACTTC. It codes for CASSVTAGASYEQYF.

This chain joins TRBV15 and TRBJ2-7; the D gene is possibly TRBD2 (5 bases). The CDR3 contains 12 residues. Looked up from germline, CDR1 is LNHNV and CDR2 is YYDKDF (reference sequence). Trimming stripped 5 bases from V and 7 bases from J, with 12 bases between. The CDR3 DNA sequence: TGTGCCACCAGCCCAACGACGGGAGAGCAGTACTTC. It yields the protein CATSPTTGEQYF.

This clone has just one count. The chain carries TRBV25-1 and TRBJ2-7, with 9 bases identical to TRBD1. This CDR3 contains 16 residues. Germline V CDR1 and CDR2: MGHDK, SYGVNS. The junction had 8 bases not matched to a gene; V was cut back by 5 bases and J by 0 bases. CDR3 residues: CASSSRGDRDSYEQYF. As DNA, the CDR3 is TGTGCCAGCAGTTCTCGCGGGGACAGGGACTCCTACGAGCAGTACTTC.

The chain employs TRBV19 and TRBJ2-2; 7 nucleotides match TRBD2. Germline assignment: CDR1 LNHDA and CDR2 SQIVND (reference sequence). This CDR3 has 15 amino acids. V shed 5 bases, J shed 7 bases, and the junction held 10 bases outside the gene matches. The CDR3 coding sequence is TGTGCCAGTAGTGGAGGGACTAACTCGGGCGGGGAGCTGTTTTTT. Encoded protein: CASSGGTNSGGELFF. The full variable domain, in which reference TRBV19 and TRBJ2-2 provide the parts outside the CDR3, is DGGITQSPKYLFRKEGQNVTLSCEQNLNHDAMYWYRQDPGQGLRLIYYSQIVNDFQKGDIAEGYSVSREKKESFPLTVTSAQKNPTAFYLCASSGGTNSGGELFFGEGSRLTVL.

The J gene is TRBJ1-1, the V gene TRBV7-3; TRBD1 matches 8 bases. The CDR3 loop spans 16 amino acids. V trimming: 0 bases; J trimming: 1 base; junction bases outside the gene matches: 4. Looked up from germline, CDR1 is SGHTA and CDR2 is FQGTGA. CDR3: CASSLTHRGGNTEAFF. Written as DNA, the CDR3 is TGTGCCAGCAGCTTAACACACAGGGGGGGGAACACTGAAGCTTTCTTT.

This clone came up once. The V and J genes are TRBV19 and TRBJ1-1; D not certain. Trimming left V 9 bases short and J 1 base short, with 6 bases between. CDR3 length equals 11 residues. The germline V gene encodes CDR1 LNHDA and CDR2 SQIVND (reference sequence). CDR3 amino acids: CASNRNTEAFF. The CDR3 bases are TGTGCCAGCAACAGGAACACTGAAGCTTTCTTT.

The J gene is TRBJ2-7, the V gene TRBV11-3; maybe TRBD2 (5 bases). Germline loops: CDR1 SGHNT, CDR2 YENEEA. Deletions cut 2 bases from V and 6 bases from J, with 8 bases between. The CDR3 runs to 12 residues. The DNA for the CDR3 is TGTGCCAGCAGCTTATCAGCGGTCGAGCAGTACTTC. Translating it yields CASSLSAVEQYF. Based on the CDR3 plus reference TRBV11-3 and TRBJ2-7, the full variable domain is EAGVVQSPRYKIIEKKQPVAFWCNPISGHNTLYWYLQNLGQGPELLIRYENEEAVDDSQLPKDRFSAERLKGVDSTLKIQPAELGDSAVYLCASSLSAVEQYFGPGTRLTVT.

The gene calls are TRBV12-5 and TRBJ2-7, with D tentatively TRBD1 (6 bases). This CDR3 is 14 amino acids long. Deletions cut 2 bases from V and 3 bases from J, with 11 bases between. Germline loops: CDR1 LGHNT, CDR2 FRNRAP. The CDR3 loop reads CASGLTQGYYEQYF. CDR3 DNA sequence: TGTGCTAGTGGTTTGACACAGGGTTACTACGAGCAGTACTTC.

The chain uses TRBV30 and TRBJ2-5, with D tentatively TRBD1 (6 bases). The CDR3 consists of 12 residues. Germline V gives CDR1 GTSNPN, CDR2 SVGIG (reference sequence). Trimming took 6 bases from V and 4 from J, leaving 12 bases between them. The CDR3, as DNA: TGTGCCTGTCAGGGGCCAGGAGAGACCCAGTACTTC. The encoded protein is CACQGPGETQYF.

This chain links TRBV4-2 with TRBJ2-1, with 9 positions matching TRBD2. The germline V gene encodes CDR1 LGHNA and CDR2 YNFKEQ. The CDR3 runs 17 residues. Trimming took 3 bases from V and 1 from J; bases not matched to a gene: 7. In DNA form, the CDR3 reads TGTGCCAGCAGCCATTCTCTAGCGGGAATTTCCTACAATGAGCAGTTCTTC. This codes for CASSHSLAGISYNEQFF.

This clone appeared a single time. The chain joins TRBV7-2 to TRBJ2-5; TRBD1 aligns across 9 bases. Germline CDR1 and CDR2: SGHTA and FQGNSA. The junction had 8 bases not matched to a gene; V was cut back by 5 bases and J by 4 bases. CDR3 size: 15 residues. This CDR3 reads CASSPRQGGGETQYF. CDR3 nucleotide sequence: TGTGCCAGCAGCCCTAGACAGGGGGGTGGAGAGACCCAGTACTTC.

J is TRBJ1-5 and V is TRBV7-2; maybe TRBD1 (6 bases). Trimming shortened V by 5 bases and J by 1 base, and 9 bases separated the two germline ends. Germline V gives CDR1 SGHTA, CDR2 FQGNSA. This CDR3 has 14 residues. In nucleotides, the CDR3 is TGTGCCAGCAGCCGGACAGAGAGCAATCAGCCCCAGCATTTT. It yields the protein CASSRTESNQPQHF.

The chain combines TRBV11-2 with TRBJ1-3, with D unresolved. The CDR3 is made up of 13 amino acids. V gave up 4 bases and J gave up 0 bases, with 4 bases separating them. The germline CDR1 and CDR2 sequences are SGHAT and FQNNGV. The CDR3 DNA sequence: TGTGCCAGCAGCTACTCCTCTGGAAACACCATATATTTT. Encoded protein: CASSYSSGNTIYF.

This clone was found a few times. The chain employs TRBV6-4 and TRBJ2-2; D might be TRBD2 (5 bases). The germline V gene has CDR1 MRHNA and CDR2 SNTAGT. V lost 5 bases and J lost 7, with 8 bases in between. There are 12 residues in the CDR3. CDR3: CASSLEGGELFF. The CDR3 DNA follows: TGTGCCAGCAGTCTAGAGGGCGGGGAGCTGTTTTTT.

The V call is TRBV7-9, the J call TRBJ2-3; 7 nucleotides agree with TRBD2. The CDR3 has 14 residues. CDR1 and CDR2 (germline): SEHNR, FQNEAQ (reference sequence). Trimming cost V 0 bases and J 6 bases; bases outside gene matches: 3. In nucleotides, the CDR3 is TGTGCCAGCAGCTTAGCTCGGGAGGTGGATACGCAGTATTTT. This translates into CASSLAREVDTQYF.

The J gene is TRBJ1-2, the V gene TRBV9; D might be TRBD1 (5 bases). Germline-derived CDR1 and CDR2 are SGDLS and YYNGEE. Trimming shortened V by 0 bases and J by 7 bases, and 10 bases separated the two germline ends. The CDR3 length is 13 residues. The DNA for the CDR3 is TGTGCCAGCAGCGTAGAAGGCAGGGCTGGCTACACCTTC. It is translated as CASSVEGRAGYTF.

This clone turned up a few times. As DNA, the CDR3 is TGTGCCAGCAGCGCCAGTACAGGGGGCATCACTGAAGCTTTCTTT. Its translation: CASSASTGGITEAFF. The chain carries TRBV9 and TRBJ1-1; 9 bases line up with TRBD1. The germline V gene encodes CDR1 SGDLS and CDR2 YYNGEE. This CDR3 region has 15 residues. The J segment lost 4 bases and the V segment lost 3 bases, leaving 7 bases of the junction unmatched.

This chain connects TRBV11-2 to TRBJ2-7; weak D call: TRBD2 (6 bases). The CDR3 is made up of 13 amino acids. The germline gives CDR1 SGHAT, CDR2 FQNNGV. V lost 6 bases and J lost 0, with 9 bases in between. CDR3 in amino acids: CASSRDSSYEQYF. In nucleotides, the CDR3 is TGTGCCAGCAGTAGGGACTCCTCCTACGAGCAGTACTTC.